The 26 T cell receptor beta chains below come from one sample, sequenced in a study of OX40 agonist ivuxolimab in advanced cancers. The protocol was immunoSEQ multiplex PCR, while the TCRdb copy is restricted to in-frame clones and leaves out a portion. Altogether about 8,000 clones are present, over 55% being singletons, with the ten largest covering less than 50%. The sample in question was CD4+ or CD8+ T cells sorted from blood, obtained in a trial of the OX40 agonist ivuxolimab. The receptors derive from an adult with an advanced solid tumor such as melanoma, head and neck, liver or kidney cancer.

The sample holds one count of this clone. The chain recombines TRBV6-4 with TRBJ2-2; TRBD2 agrees at 14 bases. Germline V CDR1 and CDR2: MRHNA, SNTAGT. The J segment lost 1 base and the V segment lost 3 bases, leaving 4 bases of the junction unmatched. The CDR3 totals 18 residues. CDR3 bases: TGTGCCAGCAGTGAAGGGACTAGCGGGGGAGAGAACACCGGGGAGCTGTTTTTT. Protein sequence: CASSEGTSGGENTGELFF.

The rearrangement uses TRBV9 and TRBJ2-7, with D unclear. The CDR3 spans 12 residues. Germline assignment: CDR1 SGDLS and CDR2 YYNGEE. V was clipped by 3 bases and J by 3 bases, with 7 bases between them. The CDR3 here is CASSAPGYEQYF. The CDR3 coding sequence is TGTGCCAGCAGCGCCCCCGGCTACGAGCAGTACTTC.

This clone was seen a few times. This chain connects TRBV27 to TRBJ1-6, with D uncertain. This CDR3 spans 13 amino acids. V lost 5 bases and J 4 bases, leaving 6 bases between the germline ends. Germline V gene data show CDR1 as MNHEY and CDR2 as SMNVEV (reference sequence). CDR3 sequence reads: CASSDTYNSPLHF. The CDR3 nucleotides read TGTGCCAGCAGTGACACTTATAATTCACCCCTCCACTTT.

This clone occurred once. V is TRBV7-6 and J is TRBJ2-7, with no clear D. The CDR3 runs to 11 residues. The ends were cut back, 5 bases at V and 3 bases at J, with 5 bases in the middle. The V gene's germline CDR1 is SGHVS and CDR2 FNYEAQ. DNA of the CDR3: TGTGCCAGCAGCCCTGGCTACGAGCAGTACTTC. Protein: CASSPGYEQYF.

This chain uses TRBV6-6 with TRBJ2-3, with D unclear. Trimming removed 5 bases from V and 0 bases from J, with 9 bases in between. Germline lookup yields CDR1 MNHNY and CDR2 SVGAGI (reference sequence). The CDR3 loop spans 14 amino acids. Written as DNA, the CDR3 is TGTGCCAGCAGTCCCATCGCTAGCACAGATACGCAGTATTTT. It yields the protein CASSPIASTDTQYF.

In its sample, this clone was seen a few times. This chain uses TRBV6-1 with TRBJ2-3; D gene uncertain. Germline V gives CDR1 MNHNS, CDR2 SASEGT. Trimming removed 4 bases from V and 4 bases from J, with 12 bases in between. This CDR3 has 14 amino acids. CDR3 bases: TGTGCCAGCAGTGCTGGGATGTCCGCAGATACGCAGTATTTT. It yields the protein CASSAGMSADTQYF.

V gene TRBV7-1 combines with J gene TRBJ1-2; TRBD1 might be the D (5 bases). TRBV7-1 is known as an ORF, though its function is uncertain. The CDR3 runs to 15 residues. V dropped 4 bases and J dropped 8 bases, with 20 bases sitting between them. As DNA, the CDR3 is TGTGCCAGCAGCTTAGCCGGGGACTTGGCACCCGGCTACACCTTC. Amino acid sequence: CASSLAGDLAPGYTF.

Concerning this clone: Just one base apart from a much larger clone, this may be a read error. The identical CDR3 is also encoded by other nucleotide sequences in the sample. V is TRBV6-1 and J is TRBJ2-3; no definite D call. The CDR3 runs 11 residues. Germline assignment: CDR1 MNHNS and CDR2 SASEGT. The CDR3 coding sequence is TGTGCCAGCAGTGAAGGTAATACACAGTATTTT. As protein: CASSEGNTQYF.

The chain carries TRBV7-9 and TRBJ2-3; 10 bases are shared with TRBD2. The CDR3 extends over 19 amino acids. Trimming removed 5 bases from V and 0 bases from J; junction bases left unmatched: 14. The germline V gene encodes CDR1 SEHNR and CDR2 FQNEAQ (reference sequence). The CDR3 protein is CASSPPLSGGHLSTDTQYF. The CDR3 DNA is TGTGCCAGCAGCCCCCCTCTTAGCGGGGGGCACCTTAGCACAGATACGCAGTATTTT.

This sequence joins TRBV5-6 and TRBJ2-5; D is unresolved. The V and J ends lost 0 bases and 2 bases respectively, with 8 bases between them. The CDR3 spans 14 residues. Looked up from germline, CDR1 is SGHDT and CDR2 is YYEEEE. CDR3 in DNA: TGTGCCAGCAGCTTGGGGGTCTTACAAGAGACCCAGTACTTC. Its protein is CASSLGVLQETQYF.

The sample holds one count of this clone. The rearrangement uses TRBV7-9 and TRBJ2-1; TRBD2 agrees at 9 bases. Germline V CDR1 and CDR2: SEHNR, FQNEAQ (reference sequence). V trimming: 8 bases; J trimming: 6 bases; junction bases outside the gene matches: 11. This CDR3 comprises 15 residues. The CDR3 nucleotides read TGTGCCAGCGGAGAGCGGGGGGCGCTGGGCAATGAGCAGTTCTTC. This sequence encodes CASGERGALGNEQFF.

The V gene is TRBV11-2, the J gene TRBJ1-2, with no clear D. The V end lost 0 bases, the J end lost 2 bases, and 13 bases lay between the germline ends. The CDR3 sequence is 16 residues long. CDR1 SGHAT and CDR2 FQNNGV come from the germline V gene. DNA of the CDR3: TGTGCCAGCAGCTTAGATCGCGGAGTCGGAAACTATGGCTACACCTTC. Translating gives CASSLDRGVGNYGYTF.

By sample share, this clone is medium-sized. The rearrangement uses TRBV11-3 and TRBJ2-5; TRBD2 agrees at 8 bases. This CDR3 comprises 16 residues. Germline CDR1 SGHNT, CDR2 YENEEA. J gave up 0 bases and V 4 bases, and 7 bases lay outside the gene matches. The CDR3 spells CASSSPGSGDQETQYF. CDR3 nucleotides: TGTGCCAGCAGCTCGCCGGGTAGCGGGGACCAAGAGACCCAGTACTTC.

The chain recombines TRBV7-6 with TRBJ2-1, with 7 bases identical to TRBD1. This CDR3 region has 15 residues. Germline loops: CDR1 SGHVS, CDR2 FNYEAQ. V shed 4 bases and J 2 bases; nucleotides not matched to a gene: 5. The CDR3 sequence: CASSSPDRAYNEQFF. The DNA for the CDR3 is TGTGCCAGCAGCTCCCCCGACAGGGCCTACAATGAGCAGTTCTTC.

This clone rates as medium-sized. J is TRBJ2-1 and V is TRBV5-6; tentatively, D is TRBD2 (5 bases). The CDR3 loop spans 16 amino acids. The V end was cut by 4 bases, the J end by 0 bases, with 14 bases between. Germline assignment: CDR1 SGHDT and CDR2 YYEEEE. CDR3: CASSAREGSSYNEQFF. CDR3 DNA sequence: TGTGCCAGCAGCGCCCGAGAGGGTAGCTCCTACAATGAGCAGTTCTTC.

This clone has a handful of counts. This chain joins TRBV27 and TRBJ2-1; D gene uncertain. Trimming took 7 bases from V and 8 from J, leaving 18 bases between them. CDR1 and CDR2 (germline): MNHEY, SMNVEV (reference sequence). The CDR3 runs to 14 residues. The CDR3 region has the DNA TGTGCCAGCATTAGTCTTGGGGAAGATCATGAGCAGTTCTTC. It yields the protein CASISLGEDHEQFF.

The chain carries TRBV27 and TRBJ1-2; possibly TRBD1 for D (5 bases). This CDR3 has 15 residues. CDR1 MNHEY and CDR2 SMNVEV come from the germline V gene (reference sequence). The V and J ends lost 5 bases and 5 bases respectively, with 18 bases between them. This CDR3 is CASSPGWGRGYGYTF. CDR3 nucleotide sequence: TGTGCCAGCAGTCCCGGTTGGGGGAGGGGATATGGCTACACCTTC.

V is TRBV29-1 and J is TRBJ2-7; D unresolved. The germline CDR1 and CDR2 sequences are SQVTM and ANQGSEA. The CDR3 consists of 10 residues. V was shortened by 5 bases and J by 2 bases, with 4 bases between the two germline ends. In nucleotides, the CDR3 is TGCAGCGTTTTTGCCTACGAGCAGTACTTC. As protein: CSVFAYEQYF.

V gene TRBV18 combines with J gene TRBJ2-3; possibly TRBD2 for D (5 bases). Germline assignment: CDR1 KGHSH and CDR2 LQKENI. This CDR3 region has 13 residues. V lost 3 bases to trimming and J lost 9 bases, with 13 bases between them. CDR3 DNA: TGTGCCAGCTCACCCCCTACTAGAGGGACGCAGTATTTT. Translated, it gives CASSPPTRGTQYF.

The V and J genes are TRBV5-6 and TRBJ1-2; D possibly corresponds to TRBD1 (6 bases). CDR3 length: 15 amino acids. V lost 1 base to trimming and J lost 4 bases, with 14 bases between them. The V gene's germline CDR1 is SGHDT and CDR2 YYEEEE. CDR3 protein: CASSLWGQATYGYTF. CDR3 DNA: TGTGCCAGCAGCTTGTGGGGGCAGGCCACCTATGGCTACACCTTC.

This chain links TRBV5-6 with TRBJ2-5; tentative D call: TRBD2 (5 bases). Germline V gene sequence: CDR1 SGHDT, CDR2 YYEEEE. Trimming took 0 bases from V and 4 from J, leaving 10 bases between them. CDR3 length: 14 amino acids. CDR3 nucleotide sequence: TGTGCCAGCAGCTTGGCTAGCATCCGAGAGACCCAGTACTTC. The encoded protein is CASSLASIRETQYF.

This clone was detected ten times or more. The same CDR3 can be traced to other DNA sequences in this sample. The genes are TRBV7-9 and TRBJ1-2, with D maybe TRBD1 (6 bases). Germline CDR1 SEHNR, CDR2 FQNEAQ (reference sequence). The V end was cut by 7 bases, the J end by 2 bases, with 8 bases between. The CDR3 consists of 12 residues. The CDR3 bases are TGTGCCAGCATAGGACAGAACTATGGCTACACCTTC. It encodes CASIGQNYGYTF.

The chain couples TRBV4-2 to TRBJ2-7; TRBD2 matches 9 bases. This CDR3 comprises 15 residues. CDR1 LGHNA and CDR2 YNFKEQ come from the germline V gene. V was pared by 4 bases and J by 2 bases, with 6 bases of the junction left unmatched. CDR3 region: CASSPYGGGAYEQYF. The DNA of the CDR3 is TGTGCCAGCAGCCCTTACGGCGGGGGGGCCTACGAGCAGTACTTC.

The rearrangement links TRBV2 to TRBJ2-7; D remains unclear. The V end was cut by 3 bases, the J end by 2 bases, with 11 bases between. The CDR3 consists of 14 residues. CDR1 and CDR2 (germline): SNHLY, FYNNEI. CDR3 protein: CASSEIGIPYEQYF. CDR3 coding DNA: TGTGCCAGCAGTGAGATAGGAATACCCTACGAGCAGTACTTC.

J is TRBJ2-1 and V is TRBV5-1; the D is unclear. Trimming took off 1 base at V and 0 bases at J, with 11 bases between the two ends. Per the germline V gene, CDR1 is SGHRS and CDR2 is YFSETQ. The CDR3 runs to 16 residues. The CDR3 nucleotides are TGCGCCAGCAGCTTGAGTAGTAGCCGCTCCTACAATGAGCAGTTCTTC. Translating gives CASSLSSSRSYNEQFF.

The chain uses TRBV6-5 and TRBJ2-5, with a weak D call TRBD1 (6 bases). The DNA matches TRBJ2-7 better at its end, which makes the J call doubtful. Germline CDR1 MNHEY, CDR2 SVGAGI. CDR3 length equals 15 residues. In DNA form, the CDR3 reads TGTGCCAGCAGTTACGCCGAGGACAGCTCCTACGAGCAGTACTTC. As protein: CASSYAEDSSYEQYF.